The clone carrying this T cell receptor (beta chain) was seen a handful of times. Its antigen remains unidentified. The PCR used 60 Vbeta and 13 Jbeta primers. Only in-frame clones appear in the TCRdb table, and some are missing; sequencing was by immunoSEQ multiplex PCR. The sample holds 150,000 to 200,000 clones, roughly 85% seen once. This specimen belongs to a study of cytomegalovirus exposure and HLA in healthy donors. About the study: About 85 million unique TCRs from HLA-typed donors were held in an early release of data.

V was clipped by 6 bases and J by 3 bases, with 9 bases between them. This CDR3 is built from 13 residues. The germline V gene encodes CDR1 SNHLY and CDR2 FYNNEI. Study-wide points: Some TCR beta chains (over 150 of them) were listed as cytomegalovirus-associated.

The clonotype comes from a woman in her fifties or sixties in good health and CMV-seropositive. The J gene is TRBJ1-5, the V gene TRBV2; possible D gene TRBD1, 6 bases. What was sequenced was PBMCs. CDR3 bases: TGTGCCAGCAGAGGACAGTACAATCAGCCCCAGCATTTT. Its protein is CASRGQYNQPQHF. The variable domain in full, with the rest retrieved from reference TRBV2 and TRBJ1-5, is EPEVTQTPSHQVTQMGQEVILRCVPISNHLYFYWYRQILGQKVEFLVSFYNNEISEKSEIFDDQFSVERPDGSNFTLKIRSTKLEDSAMYFCASRGQYNQPQHFGDGTRLSIL.